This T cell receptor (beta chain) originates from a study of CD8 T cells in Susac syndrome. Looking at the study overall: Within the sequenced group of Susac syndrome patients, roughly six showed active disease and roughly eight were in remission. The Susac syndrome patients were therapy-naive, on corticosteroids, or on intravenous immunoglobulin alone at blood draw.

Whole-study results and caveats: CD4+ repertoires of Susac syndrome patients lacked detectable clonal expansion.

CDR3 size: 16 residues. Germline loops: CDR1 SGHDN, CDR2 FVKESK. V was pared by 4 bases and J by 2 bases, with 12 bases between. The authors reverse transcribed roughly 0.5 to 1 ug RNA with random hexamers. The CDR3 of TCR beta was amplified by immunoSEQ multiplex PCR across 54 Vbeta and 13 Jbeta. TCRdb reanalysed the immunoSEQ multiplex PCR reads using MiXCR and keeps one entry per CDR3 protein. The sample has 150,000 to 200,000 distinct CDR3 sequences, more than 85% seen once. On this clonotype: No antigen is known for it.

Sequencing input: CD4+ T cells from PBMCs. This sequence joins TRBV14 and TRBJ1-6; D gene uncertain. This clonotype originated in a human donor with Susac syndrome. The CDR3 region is CASSPKFGTYNSPLHF. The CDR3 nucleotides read TGTGCCAGCAGCCCCAAGTTTGGGACCTATAATTCACCCCTCCACTTT. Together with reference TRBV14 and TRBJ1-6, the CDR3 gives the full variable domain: EAGVTQFPSHSVIEKGQTVTLRCDPISGHDNLYWYRRVMGKEIKFLLHFVKESKQDESGMPNNRFLAERTGGTYSTLKVQPAELEDSGVYFCASSPKFGTYNSPLHFGNGTRLTVT.